The T cell receptor (beta chain) under discussion was sequenced for a study of blood T cell repertoires in COVID-19. Produced via immunoSEQ multiplex PCR; TCRdb's table is partial and in-frame only. The sample consists of about 210,000 clones, approximately 91% of them appearing once. This TCR was sampled from a man aged 40-49 years with acute or convalescent COVID-19. The sequencing sample was made of peripheral blood.

The CDR3 nucleotides read TGTGCCAGCAGCCCGGGGGGCTACGAGCAGTACTTC. Its protein is CASSPGGYEQYF. The chain has TRBV5-6 and TRBJ2-7, with 7 positions matching TRBD2. Germline CDR1 reads SGHDT; CDR2 reads YYEEEE. The J segment lost 3 bases and the V segment lost 4 bases, leaving 1 base of the junction unmatched. The CDR3 consists of 12 residues.